The 26 T cell receptor beta chains below come from one sample, sequenced in a study of T cells in Graves' hyperthyroidism and ophthalmopathy. From RNA transcripts, TCR beta CDR3 regions were amplified. HTBI primers were used for first-round RT-PCR of the TCR CDR3. MiXCR was run by TCRdb on the multiplex PCR reads, yielding one entry per CDR3 protein. The sample carries about 360,000 distinct CDR3 sequences, roughly 25% recorded once. Material: blood. These receptors all come from a man aged 45-60 years with Graves' hyperthyroidism.

This rearrangement joins TRBV28 to TRBJ2-7; D ambiguous. V shed 3 bases and J shed 3 bases, with 6 bases lying between them. This CDR3 region has 12 residues. The germline V gene encodes CDR1 MDHEN and CDR2 SYDVKM. The CDR3 protein is CASSFINYEQYF. CDR3 sequence (DNA): TGTGCCAGCAGTTTTATTAACTACGAGCAGTACTTC.

This clonotype was recorded a few times. The chain carries TRBV27 and TRBJ2-7; possible D gene TRBD1, 6 bases. There are 13 residues in the CDR3. Germline V lookup: CDR1 MNHEY, CDR2 SMNVEV (reference sequence). V was shortened by 4 bases and J by 3 bases, with 10 bases between the two germline ends. DNA of the CDR3: TGTGCCAGCAGTTCGGGACACTACTACGAGCAGTACTTC. It encodes CASSSGHYYEQYF.

The chain employs TRBV27 and TRBJ2-1; TRBD2 might be the D (5 bases). Per the germline V gene, CDR1 is MNHEY and CDR2 is SMNVEV (reference sequence). The CDR3 runs to 18 residues. Trimming left V 5 bases short and J 3 bases short, with 23 bases between. CDR3 sequence: CASSHPLTAGDVYNEQFF. The DNA for the CDR3 is TGTGCCAGCAGTCACCCTCTTACGGCGGGTGACGTCTACAATGAGCAGTTCTTC.

This clonotype was seen repeatedly, ten times or more. The chain uses TRBV2 and TRBJ2-7; D is ambiguous. Germline V CDR1 and CDR2: SNHLY, FYNNEI. V was clipped by 3 bases and J by 3 bases, with 15 bases between them. CDR3 length equals 15 residues. The CDR3 spells CASSDTPARSYEQYF. CDR3 bases: TGTGCCAGCAGTGATACCCCAGCCCGCAGCTACGAGCAGTACTTC.

The chain carries TRBV25-1 and TRBJ2-1; 8 bases match TRBD2. This CDR3 has 16 amino acids. V dropped 1 base and J dropped 2; count of bases not matched to a gene: 4. CDR1 is MGHDK and CDR2 is SYGVNS in the germline V gene. The CDR3 here is CASSEWGLGAYNEQFF. As DNA, the CDR3 is TGTGCCAGCAGTGAATGGGGACTAGGGGCCTACAATGAGCAGTTCTTC. The full variable domain, completed using reference TRBV25-1 and TRBJ2-1, is EADIYQTPRYLVIGTGKKITLECSQTMGHDKMYWYQQDPGMELHLIHYSYGVNSTEKGDLSSESTVSRIRTEHFPLTLESARPSHTSQYLCASSEWGLGAYNEQFFGPGTRLTVL.

There are many counts of this clonotype. This chain connects TRBV11-2 to TRBJ2-1; possible D gene TRBD2, 6 bases. V lost 3 bases and J lost 1, with 19 bases in between. The CDR3 runs 18 residues. CDR1 is SGHAT and CDR2 is FQNNGV in the germline V gene. The CDR3 protein is CASSFPVTAGTSYNEQFF. CDR3 nucleotide sequence: TGTGCCAGCAGCTTTCCGGTGACGGCGGGGACTTCCTACAATGAGCAGTTCTTC.

This clonotype was counted many times. V gene TRBV20-1 combines with J gene TRBJ2-7; TRBD2 aligns across 13 bases. Germline V gene sequence: CDR1 DFQATT, CDR2 SNEGSKA (reference sequence). V shed 3 bases and J 4 bases; nucleotides not matched to a gene: 0. This CDR3 is 13 amino acids long. The CDR3 is CSARTSGRYEQYF. The CDR3 coding sequence is TGCAGTGCTAGGACTAGCGGGAGGTACGAGCAGTACTTC.

The rearrangement uses TRBV11-3 and TRBJ2-1, with 9 nucleotides matching TRBD2. The CDR3 has 18 residues. Germline loops: CDR1 SGHNT, CDR2 YENEEA. J was trimmed by 7 bases and V by 1 base; bases with no gene match: 14. The CDR3 sequence is CASSLVGGGSGRSNEQFF. In DNA form, the CDR3 reads TGTGCCAGCAGCTTAGTAGGTGGTGGAAGCGGGAGGTCAAATGAGCAGTTCTTC. The whole variable domain, filled in from reference TRBV11-3 and TRBJ2-1, reads EAGVVQSPRYKIIEKKQPVAFWCNPISGHNTLYWYLQNLGQGPELLIRYENEEAVDDSQLPKDRFSAERLKGVDSTLKIQPAELGDSAVYLCASSLVGGGSGRSNEQFFGPGTRLTVL.

This clonotype was detected a few times. Likely a read error: the CDR3 ends without its conserved phenylalanine or tryptophan. The genes are TRBV25-1 and TRBJ2-5; D remains ambiguous. From germline, CDR1 is MGHDK and CDR2 SYGVNS. V lost 6 bases, J lost 5 bases, and 19 bases lay in between. The length of the CDR3 is 15 residues. The DNA of the CDR3 is TGTGCCAGCAGCCAGCCAACGCTAAGTCAGGAGACCCAGTACTCC. Translating it yields CASSQPTLSQETQYS.

The rearrangement joins TRBV4-1 to TRBJ2-1; D may be TRBD1 or TRBD2 (5 bases each). Trimming removed 3 bases at V and 8 bases at J, with 14 bases between. Germline CDR1 is MGHRA and CDR2 is YSYEKL. The CDR3 has 14 residues. The CDR3 DNA reads as TGCGCCAGCAGCCACGGATGGGGGTTTGATGAGCAGTTCTTC. It is translated as CASSHGWGFDEQFF.

This clonotype was detected a few times. The chain is built from TRBV3-1 and TRBJ2-2, with D tentatively TRBD2 (6 bases). CDR3 length: 15 amino acids. Germline CDR1 LGHDT, CDR2 YNNKEL (reference sequence). Deletions cut 4 bases from V and 3 bases from J, with 12 bases between. CDR3 nucleotides: TGTGCCAGCAGCCCCGAGTGGGGGGACACCGGGGAGCTGTTTTTT. Its protein is CASSPEWGDTGELFF.

The chain links TRBV3-1 to TRBJ1-3; a weak D match, TRBD1 (5 bases). The germline CDR1 and CDR2 sequences are LGHDT and YNNKEL (reference sequence). The CDR3 extends over 14 amino acids. Trimming removed 3 bases at V and 5 bases at J, with 11 bases between. The CDR3: CASSHEDRRNTIYF. CDR3 coding DNA: TGTGCCAGCAGCCATGAAGACAGACGAAACACCATATATTTT.

This clonotype was recorded many times. CDR3 sequence reads: CASSPGLEQYF. The CDR3 bases are TGTGCCAGCAGCCCTGGTCTAGAGCAGTACTTC. This chain connects TRBV7-9 to TRBJ2-7; D unresolved. The CDR3 length is 11 residues. Germline assignment: CDR1 SEHNR and CDR2 FQNEAQ (reference sequence). Trimming removed 5 bases from V and 7 bases from J, with 9 bases in between. Full variable domain (outside the CDR3, taken from reference TRBV7-9 and TRBJ2-7): DTGVSQNPRHKITKRGQNVTFRCDPISEHNRLYWYRQTLGQGPEFLTYFQNEAQLEKSRLLSDRFSAERPKGSFSTLEIQRTEQGDSAMYLCASSPGLEQYFGPGTRLTVT.

The chain combines TRBV20-1 with TRBJ2-5; D gene uncertain. The CDR3 sequence is 14 residues long. Germline CDR1 is DFQATT and CDR2 is SNEGSKA (reference sequence). Deletions cut 0 bases from V and 2 bases from J, with 10 bases between. The CDR3 spells CSARDPGLQETQYF. The CDR3 DNA follows: TGCAGTGCTAGAGACCCCGGGCTTCAAGAGACCCAGTACTTC.

This clonotype was detected many times. The gene calls are TRBV6-1 and TRBJ2-7, with D maybe TRBD1 (6 bases). CDR3 length: 14 residues. The V gene lost 0 bases and the J gene lost 4 bases, with 10 bases spanning the gap. Germline V gene sequence: CDR1 MNHNS, CDR2 SASEGT. Written as DNA, the CDR3 is TGTGCCAGCAGTGAAGCGCAGGGGTGGTACGAGCAGTACTTC. This translates into CASSEAQGWYEQYF.

The chain carries TRBV27 and TRBJ2-7, with a possible D match to TRBD2 (6 bases). This CDR3 contains 15 residues. Trimming took off 5 bases at V and 3 bases at J, with 17 bases between the two ends. Germline loops: CDR1 MNHEY, CDR2 SMNVEV (reference sequence). DNA for the CDR3: TGTGCCAGCAGTCCCCGCCTCGGGGGTTTCTACGAGCAGTACTTC. It encodes CASSPRLGGFYEQYF.

V is TRBV24-1 and J is TRBJ2-1; D tentatively fits TRBD1 or TRBD2 (5 bases each). V was trimmed by 5 bases and J by 14 bases, leaving 18 bases between them. In germline, CDR1 is KGHDR, CDR2 SFDVKD. CDR3 size: 13 residues. CDR3 nucleotide sequence: TGTGCCACCAGTGCGGTTCGGCAGGGACCAAAGTTCTTC. Amino acid sequence: CATSAVRQGPKFF.

This clonotype was seen just once. A much larger clone lies one base from this, so it may be a read error. This chain connects TRBV12-3 or TRBV12-4 to TRBJ1-2, with D possibly being TRBD1 (5 bases). Deletions cut 7 bases from V and 5 bases from J, with 11 bases between. The CDR3 length is 12 residues. As DNA, the CDR3 is TGTGCCAGCAATTCAACAGGTTATGGCTACACCTTC. Translating gives CASNSTGYGYTF.

The chain is built from TRBV7-2 and TRBJ2-4; TRBD1 agrees at 8 bases. Germline CDR1 reads SGHTA; CDR2 reads FQGNSA. CDR3 size: 15 residues. J lost 6 bases, V lost 5 bases, and 9 bases had no gene match. The CDR3 protein is CASSQAGGRGNIQYF. DNA for the CDR3: TGTGCCAGCAGCCAAGCAGGGGGCAGGGGAAACATTCAGTACTTC.

This clonotype was observed a handful of times. The rearrangement joins TRBV27 to TRBJ2-1; possible D gene TRBD2, 6 bases. V gave up 6 bases and J gave up 8 bases, with 14 bases separating them. From germline, CDR1 is MNHEY and CDR2 SMNVEV (reference sequence). The CDR3 has 13 residues. CDR3 sequence reads: CASSWGERDEQFF. In nucleotides, the CDR3 is TGTGCCAGCAGCTGGGGGGAGCGTGATGAGCAGTTCTTC.

The chain has TRBV19 and TRBJ1-2; tentative D call: TRBD1 (6 bases). The CDR3 is 13 amino acids. Germline V gene sequence: CDR1 LNHDA, CDR2 SQIVND (reference sequence). V shed 9 bases and J shed 4 bases, with 15 bases lying between them. The DNA of the CDR3 is TGTGCCAGCGATCCGGGGGCTCGCTATGGCTACACCTTC. Protein product: CASDPGARYGYTF.

On this clonotype: At one boundary the junction diverges from the germline segment, which might be a read error. The chain recombines TRBV7-6 with TRBJ2-1; 7 bases align to TRBD2. Germline CDR1 is SGHVS and CDR2 is FNYEAQ. The CDR3 runs 16 residues. The CDR3, as DNA: TGTACCAGCAGCTTAGTCGCTAGCGGAGAGTACAATGAGCAGTTCTTC. This translates into CTSSLVASGEYNEQFF. Complete variable domain (other parts from reference TRBV7-6 and TRBJ2-1): GAGVSQSPRYKVTKRGQDVALRCDPISGHVSLYWYRQALGQGPEFLTYFNYEAQQDKSGLPNDRFSAERPEGSISTLTIQRTEQRDSAMYRCTSSLVASGEYNEQFFGPGTRLTVL.

This clonotype has just a few counts. As DNA, the CDR3 is TGCGCCAGCAGCTTGGGGCCTAGCGGAAAAGAGACCCAGTACTTC. Translation gives CASSLGPSGKETQYF. The genes are TRBV5-1 and TRBJ2-5; TRBD2 agrees at 7 bases. Trimming removed 0 bases from V and 3 bases from J; junction bases left unmatched: 5. This CDR3 has 15 residues. Germline lookup yields CDR1 SGHRS and CDR2 YFSETQ.

This clonotype was picked up many times. The J gene is TRBJ2-7, the V gene TRBV11-3; 7 bases are a match to TRBD1. Germline trimming cut 4 bases from V and 0 bases from J; bases unmatched to any gene: 9. CDR3 size: 16 residues. The germline CDR1 and CDR2 sequences are SGHNT and YENEEA. The CDR3 region is CASSSEQGRLSYEQYF. CDR3 DNA: TGTGCCAGCAGCTCTGAACAGGGGAGACTCTCCTACGAGCAGTACTTC. Combining the CDR3 with reference TRBV11-3 and TRBJ2-7 gives the whole variable domain EAGVVQSPRYKIIEKKQPVAFWCNPISGHNTLYWYLQNLGQGPELLIRYENEEAVDDSQLPKDRFSAERLKGVDSTLKIQPAELGDSAVYLCASSSEQGRLSYEQYFGPGTRLTVT.

The V call is TRBV3-1, the J call TRBJ2-4, with D possibly TRBD2 on 6 matching bases. CDR1 is LGHDT, CDR2 YNNKEL, per germline (reference sequence). The CDR3 is 13 residues long. Deletions cut 8 bases from V and 7 bases from J, with 15 bases between. The CDR3 coding sequence is TGTGCCAGCGGGGTGGAGGGTGGCAACATTCAGTACTTC. As protein: CASGVEGGNIQYF. The variable domain in full, with the rest retrieved from reference TRBV3-1 and TRBJ2-4, is DTAVSQTPKYLVTQMGNDKSIKCEQNLGHDTMYWYKQDSKKFLKIMFSYNNKELIINETVPNRFSPKSPDKAHLNLHINSLELGDSAVYFCASGVEGGNIQYFGAGTRLSVL.

Ten or more counts support this clonotype. The chain uses TRBV27 and TRBJ2-5, with a weak D call TRBD1 (5 bases). The germline CDR1 and CDR2 sequences are MNHEY and SMNVEV (reference sequence). Trimming shortened V by 8 bases and J by 1 base, and 8 bases separated the two germline ends. The CDR3 runs to 12 residues. For the CDR3, the DNA is TGTGCCAGCGGGGCCCGCCAAGAGACCCAGTACTTC. It encodes CASGARQETQYF.